What follows are 30 T cell receptor beta chains derived from one specimen sequenced in a study of Ad26.COV2.S vaccination and SARS-CoV-2 variants. Assay used: immunoSEQ multiplex PCR; TCRdb lists only in-frame clones, some missing. The sample consists of about 400,000 clones, about 85% of them appearing once. The treatment is: approximately 18 received Ad26.COV2.S at low or high dose, single or two shots; about 5 received placebo; per-sample allocation not given. Vaccine and placebo recipients were sampled on day 63 after the first injection. The specimen was peripheral blood, collected in a trial of Ad26.COV2.S vaccine versus placebo. The receptors stem from a person aged 18 to 65 who received the Ad26.COV2.S COVID-19 vaccine or a placebo.

V usage is TRBV5-1 and J usage is TRBJ1-2, with 8 bases aligning to TRBD1. The CDR3 loop spans 15 amino acids. The germline V gene has CDR1 SGHRS and CDR2 YFSETQ. Trimming cost V 3 bases and J 6 bases; bases outside gene matches: 10. The CDR3 DNA reads TGCGCCAGCAGCTCCCAGCCCCGACAGGGGCATGGCTACACCTTC. Its protein product is CASSSQPRQGHGYTF.

The chain couples TRBV5-5 to TRBJ2-1; 10 bases fit TRBD1. Germline values: CDR1 SGHKS, CDR2 YYEKEE (reference sequence). V gave up 0 bases and J gave up 0 bases; unmatched junction bases: 9. This CDR3 contains 19 residues. DNA for the CDR3: TGTGCCAGCAGCTTGGGTCATGGTTGGACAGGGGGCTCCTACAATGAGCAGTTCTTC. Translating gives CASSLGHGWTGGSYNEQFF.

This clone was picked up one time. The V call is TRBV6-5, the J call TRBJ2-7; D perhaps matches TRBD1 (6 bases). V shed 5 bases and J shed 4 bases, with 18 bases lying between them. This CDR3 contains 15 residues. Per germline, CDR1 MNHEY and CDR2 SVGAGI. CDR3 sequence reads: CASSRFRDGQYEQYF. The CDR3 bases are TGTGCCAGCAGTCGGTTCCGGGACGGACAGTACGAGCAGTACTTC.

This clone appeared once. The chain recombines TRBV5-1 with TRBJ2-5; 7 nucleotides match TRBD1. Germline V gene lookup returns CDR1 SGHRS and CDR2 YFSETQ. The trim removed 6 bases at V and 5 bases at J, leaving 10 bases unmatched. The CDR3 runs to 14 residues. In DNA, the CDR3 is TGCGCCAGCACCTTAGGGACAGTCATTGAGACCCAGTACTTC. Its translation: CASTLGTVIETQYF.

The rearrangement links TRBV4-1 to TRBJ1-4; possible D gene TRBD1, 6 bases. V lost 0 bases and J 4 bases, leaving 12 bases between the germline ends. CDR3 size: 16 residues. Germline V lookup: CDR1 MGHRA, CDR2 YSYEKL. The CDR3 bases are TGCGCCAGCAGCCAAGAAGGAGGGGGAGGTAATGAAAAACTGTTTTTT. Protein: CASSQEGGGGNEKLFF.

V gene TRBV11-1 combines with J gene TRBJ1-6; D gene unclear. The CDR3 loop spans 14 amino acids. Per the germline V gene, CDR1 is SGHAT and CDR2 is FQDESV (reference sequence). The V gene lost 4 bases and the J gene lost 5 bases, with 9 bases spanning the gap. CDR3 coding DNA: TGTGCCAGCAGCTCCCAGAGAAATAATTCACCCCTCCACTTT. Residues: CASSSQRNNSPLHF.

The gene calls are TRBV5-6 and TRBJ1-5; no reliable D call. Per germline, CDR1 SGHDT and CDR2 YYEEEE. V lost 0 bases, J lost 10 bases, and 14 bases lay in between. This CDR3 spans 14 amino acids. DNA for the CDR3: TGTGCCAGCAGCTTGGGCGTGGGGAAGGGACCCCAGCATTTT. Translating it yields CASSLGVGKGPQHF.

J is TRBJ2-3 and V is TRBV7-2, with 12 bases that match TRBD2. This CDR3 is 18 amino acids long. Per the germline V gene, CDR1 is SGHTA and CDR2 is FQGNSA. V was pared by 2 bases and J by 9 bases, with 15 bases of the junction left unmatched. This CDR3 is CASSLLPQTSGGGGTQYF. The CDR3, as DNA: TGTGCCAGCAGCTTATTACCGCAGACTAGCGGGGGAGGAGGAACGCAGTATTTT.

DNA for the CDR3: TGTGCCAGCAGCTTGGACCCTACGGGACTAGACTTAGGGCAGTACTTC. The encoded protein is CASSLDPTGLDLGQYF. This chain connects TRBV7-8 to TRBJ2-7; 8 nucleotides agree with TRBD2. With V trimmed by 3 bases and J by 9 bases, 16 bases remained unmatched. The CDR3 contains 16 residues. Per germline, CDR1 SGHVS and CDR2 FQNEAQ.

The chain links TRBV12-3 or TRBV12-4 to TRBJ1-1; no clear D. The CDR3 sequence is 13 residues long. V lost 2 bases and J 6 bases, leaving 10 bases between the germline ends. The CDR3 region is CASSLSYDAEAFF. In DNA form, the CDR3 reads TGTGCCAGCAGTTTATCCTATGACGCTGAAGCTTTCTTT.

The J gene is TRBJ1-1, the V gene TRBV6-2 or TRBV6-3; no reliable D call. Germline values: CDR1 MNHEY, CDR2 SVGEGT. Trimming stripped 0 bases from V and 7 bases from J, with 12 bases between. The CDR3 sequence is 14 residues long. This CDR3 is CASSYSGAGVEAFF. The DNA for the CDR3 is TGTGCCAGCAGTTACTCGGGCGCCGGAGTTGAAGCTTTCTTT.

The V gene is TRBV5-4, the J gene TRBJ2-1, with TRBD2 matching over 8 bases. The CDR3 extends over 13 amino acids. Germline CDR1 reads SGHNT; CDR2 reads YYREEE (reference sequence). Trimming at V came to 5 bases and at J to 6 bases, leaving 4 bases not matched to a gene. The CDR3: CASRIAGLNEQFF. The CDR3 region has the DNA TGTGCCAGCAGGATAGCGGGGCTCAATGAGCAGTTCTTC.

Worth noting for this clone: Mismatch with germline at one junction end may stem from a read error. Additional DNA sequences in this sample encode the identical CDR3. The CDR3 loop reads CASSQGTGYEQYF. Here the CDR3 DNA reads TGTGCCAGCAGTCAAGGGACTGGCTACGAGCAGTACTTC. The rearrangement joins TRBV3-1 (or the pseudogene TRBV3-2) to TRBJ2-7; weak D call: TRBD2 (6 bases). Per the germline V gene, CDR1 is LGHDT and CDR2 is YNNKEL (reference sequence). The CDR3 is 13 amino acids.

The V call is TRBV3-1 (or the pseudogene TRBV3-2), the J call TRBJ2-2; D is unclear. Trimming cost V 6 bases and J 1 base, with 6 bases left between them. CDR3 size: 13 residues. CDR1 is LGHDT, CDR2 YNNKEL, per germline (reference sequence). CDR3 loop: CASRDGNTGELFF. CDR3 coding DNA: TGTGCCAGCAGGGACGGGAACACCGGGGAGCTGTTTTTT.

This chain connects TRBV10-3 to TRBJ2-3, with a possible D match to TRBD2 (6 bases). Germline V CDR1 and CDR2: ENHRY, SYGVKD. Trimming took off 0 bases at V and 0 bases at J, with 13 bases between the two ends. The CDR3 extends over 17 amino acids. The CDR3 region is CAISESTGETSTDTQYF. DNA of the CDR3: TGTGCCATCAGTGAGTCTACGGGGGAAACTAGCACAGATACGCAGTATTTT.

This chain joins TRBV29-1 and TRBJ2-5; TRBD1 matches at 7 bases. Unmatched junction bases numbered 5, after V lost 4 bases and J lost 0 bases. CDR1 is SQVTM and CDR2 is ANQGSEA in the germline V gene. CDR3 length: 14 residues. The CDR3 DNA is TGCAGCGTTGCCGGGACAGCTGACCAAGAGACCCAGTACTTC. Encoded protein: CSVAGTADQETQYF.

The gene calls are TRBV6-5 and TRBJ2-1; D uncertain. Germline CDR1 and CDR2: MNHEY and SVGAGI. The CDR3 is made up of 15 amino acids. Trimming took off 4 bases at V and 5 bases at J, with 15 bases between the two ends. For the CDR3, the DNA is TGTGCCAGCAGTTCCATCCTTCCGACGGACAATGAGCAGTTCTTC. It specifies CASSSILPTDNEQFF.

V usage is TRBV5-4 and J usage is TRBJ2-3; 9 bases map to TRBD1. Unmatched junction bases numbered 5, after V lost 4 bases and J lost 2 bases. Germline V lookup: CDR1 SGHNT, CDR2 YYREEE (reference sequence). The CDR3 length is 15 residues. CDR3 amino acids: CASSGRDRATDTQYF. The DNA of the CDR3 is TGTGCCAGCAGCGGCCGGGACAGGGCCACAGATACGCAGTATTTT.

This chain links TRBV7-9 with TRBJ1-3, with D possibly matching TRBD1 (5 bases). The CDR3 has 16 amino acids. Looked up from germline, CDR1 is SEHNR and CDR2 is FQNEAQ (reference sequence). V was cut by 3 bases and J by 0 bases, with 12 bases left in between. The DNA for the CDR3 is TGTGCCAGCAGCTTCTACCAGGGCGTCTCTGGAAACACCATATATTTT. Protein: CASSFYQGVSGNTIYF.

The chain employs TRBV15 and TRBJ1-2; D is uncertain. The CDR3 totals 14 residues. V was shortened by 0 bases and J by 3 bases, with 8 bases between the two germline ends. Germline assignment: CDR1 LNHNV and CDR2 YYDKDF (reference sequence). The CDR3 DNA reads as TGTGCCACCAGCAGAGACAACGGATACTATGGCTACACCTTC. Residues: CATSRDNGYYGYTF.

The CDR3 region is CASSYSIDRKYEAFF. The CDR3 DNA is TGTGCCAGCAGTTACTCGATTGACAGAAAATATGAAGCTTTCTTT. This chain connects TRBV6-5 to TRBJ1-1; D is possibly TRBD1 (5 bases). Germline V CDR1 and CDR2: MNHEY, SVGAGI. V was shortened by 0 bases and J by 7 bases, with 15 bases between the two germline ends. CDR3 length: 15 amino acids.

The genes are TRBV7-9 and TRBJ1-6, with D perhaps matching TRBD1 (6 bases). Per the germline V gene, CDR1 is SEHNR and CDR2 is FQNEAQ (reference sequence). Trimming removed 3 bases at V and 7 bases at J, with 10 bases between. The CDR3 loop spans 14 amino acids. For the CDR3, the DNA is TGTGCCAGCAGCTTCGGACAGACCAATTCACCCCTCCACTTT. Its translation is CASSFGQTNSPLHF.

To note about this clone: This specimen includes other DNA sequences encoding the same CDR3. The rearrangement links TRBV5-4 to TRBJ1-4; TRBD1 aligns across 7 bases. The ends lost 4 bases at V and 3 bases at J; junction bases unmatched: 3. There are 14 residues in the CDR3. Germline CDR1 reads SGHNT; CDR2 reads YYREEE (reference sequence). The CDR3 DNA reads as TGTGCCAGCAGCCTGGACAGGTCTAATGAAAAACTGTTTTTT. Its protein is CASSLDRSNEKLFF.

This chain joins TRBV5-4 and TRBJ1-2; no firm D call. CDR1 and CDR2 from the germline V gene are SGHNT and YYREEE (reference sequence). The V end was cut by 2 bases, the J end by 8 bases, with 13 bases between. The CDR3 runs 13 residues. CDR3 DNA: TGTGCCAGCAGCTTAGACACAGTAAACGGCTACACCTTC. This encodes CASSLDTVNGYTF.

This chain connects TRBV3-1 (or the pseudogene TRBV3-2) to TRBJ1-4, with 7 bases lining up with TRBD1. From germline, CDR1 is LGHDT and CDR2 YNNKEL (reference sequence). V lost 5 bases, J lost 7 bases, and 7 bases stayed unmatched. The CDR3 sequence is 14 residues long. CDR3 DNA: TGTGCCAGCAGCATCGACAGGGCCAGTGAAAAACTGTTTTTT. Protein product: CASSIDRASEKLFF.

This chain joins TRBV11-2 and TRBJ1-1; D unclear. Trimming took 5 bases from V and 5 from J, leaving 15 bases between them. Germline CDR1 and CDR2: SGHAT and FQNNGV. The CDR3 has 14 residues. The CDR3 DNA sequence: TGTGCCAGCAGCCCAGATTGGGTCGGGACTGAAGCTTTCTTT. Translated, it gives CASSPDWVGTEAFF.

This rearrangement joins TRBV2 to TRBJ2-1; either TRBD1 or TRBD2 may fit D (5 bases each). Trimming left V 4 bases short and J 0 bases short, with 13 bases between. The CDR3 extends over 16 amino acids. Germline values: CDR1 SNHLY, CDR2 FYNNEI. The CDR3 region has the DNA TGTGCCAGCAGTGTGTGGGGGTGGGGCTCCTACAATGAGCAGTTCTTC. It translates to CASSVWGWGSYNEQFF.

This clone showed up just a few times. This chain joins TRBV24-1 and TRBJ2-7, with D possibly being TRBD1 (5 bases). V was shortened by 0 bases and J by 6 bases, with 11 bases between the two germline ends. This CDR3 spans 14 amino acids. Germline CDR1 and CDR2: KGHDR and SFDVKD. This CDR3 reads CATSDLLQESEQYF. The CDR3 DNA is TGTGCCACCAGTGATTTGCTACAGGAATCCGAGCAGTACTTC.

For this clone: A far larger clone differs by one base, so this is likely a read error. The chain carries TRBV27 and TRBJ2-6; D is unclear. This CDR3 spans 13 amino acids. Trimming removed 5 bases from V and 0 bases from J, with 2 bases in between. The germline gives CDR1 MNHEY, CDR2 SMNVEV (reference sequence). CDR3 sequence: CASSASGANVLTF. As DNA, the CDR3 is TGTGCCAGCAGTGCCTCTGGGGCCAACGTCCTGACTTTC.

The rearrangement links TRBV4-1 to TRBJ2-7; D may be TRBD1 or TRBD2 (7 bases each). The CDR3 contains 15 residues. Germline V CDR1 and CDR2: MGHRA, YSYEKL. The V gene lost 0 bases and the J gene lost 7 bases, with 16 bases spanning the gap. The DNA of the CDR3 is TGCGCCAGCAGCCAAGATCTATCAGGGGGGGTAGAGCAGTACTTC. The encoded protein is CASSQDLSGGVEQYF.